The T cell receptor beta chain under discussion was sequenced for a study of T cells in Graves' hyperthyroidism and ophthalmopathy. Template material for amplifying TCR beta CDR3 regions consisted of RNA transcripts. HTBI primers were the set used in a first-round RT-PCR of the TCR CDR3. TCRdb recomputed calls from the multiplex PCR reads with MiXCR, one row per CDR3 protein. In the table there are about 350,000 distinct CDR3 sequences, around 13% of which are singletons. Study-level results: Most thyroid clonotypes with frequency above 0.001 were detected in blood.

Exclusions: uncontrolled infection, other autoimmune disease, pregnancy, lactation. This CDR3 is built from 15 residues. CDR1 is MDHEN and CDR2 is SYDVKM in the germline V gene. With V trimmed by 6 bases and J by 3 bases, 5 bases remained unmatched. This clonotype was detected once. The antigen is undetermined. The rearrangement joins TRBV28 to TRBJ2-1, with 10 bases aligning to TRBD1. The sample was blood. The clonotype was recovered from a woman under 40 with Graves' hyperthyroidism. As DNA, the CDR3 is TGTGCCAGCAGCTACCGGGACAGGGGCTACAATGAGCAGTTCTTC. It yields the protein CASSYRDRGYNEQFF.